The 27 T cell receptor beta chains given below trace back to one sample, sequenced in a study of blood T cell repertoires in COVID-19. The method was immunoSEQ multiplex PCR; TCRdb's version includes in-frame clones alone and lacks a portion of them. The sample has 150,000 to 200,000 clones, about 85% seen once. The sample comprised peripheral blood. These receptors were taken from a woman aged 25-40 years with active or convalescent COVID-19.

This sequence joins TRBV3-1 (or the pseudogene TRBV3-2) and TRBJ1-1; D remains ambiguous. This CDR3 spans 14 amino acids. The V gene lost 1 base and the J gene lost 1 base, with 7 bases spanning the gap. The V gene's germline CDR1 is LGHDT and CDR2 YNNKEL (reference sequence). The CDR3 spells CASSQGEKNTEAFF. DNA of the CDR3: TGTGCCAGCAGCCAAGGGGAGAAGAACACTGAAGCTTTCTTT.

The rearrangement joins TRBV28 to TRBJ1-5; D possibly corresponds to TRBD1 (5 bases). The CDR3 runs to 17 residues. From germline, CDR1 is MDHEN and CDR2 SYDVKM. V was trimmed by 2 bases and J by 0 bases, leaving 14 bases between them. For the CDR3, the DNA is TGTGCCAGCAGTTTAGGAATGCCAGGGTATAGCAATCAGCCCCAGCATTTT. Translating gives CASSLGMPGYSNQPQHF.

The chain links TRBV9 to TRBJ1-1; D is uncertain. With 0 bases removed from V and 0 bases from J, the gap between germline ends came to 9 bases. The germline gives CDR1 SGDLS, CDR2 YYNGEE. This CDR3 comprises 15 residues. CDR3: CASSVAAGMNTEAFF. CDR3 coding DNA: TGTGCCAGCAGCGTAGCGGCAGGAATGAACACTGAAGCTTTCTTT.

The rearrangement joins TRBV6-5 to TRBJ1-5, with unresolved D. The CDR3 loop spans 15 amino acids. The V end was cut by 0 bases, the J end by 6 bases, with 12 bases between. In germline, CDR1 is MNHEY, CDR2 SVGAGI. CDR3 amino acids: CASSYSGGVGQPQHF. The CDR3 bases are TGTGCCAGCAGTTACTCGGGTGGAGTCGGTCAGCCCCAGCATTTT.

The genes are TRBV5-1 and TRBJ2-6; TRBD2 agrees at 12 bases. This CDR3 has 20 amino acids. V was pared by 0 bases and J by 0 bases, with 7 bases of the junction left unmatched. Germline V gene sequence: CDR1 SGHRS, CDR2 YFSETQ. CDR3 in DNA: TGCGCCAGCAGCTTGGAACTAGCGGGGGGCATATTCTCTGGGGCCAACGTCCTGACTTTC. Protein: CASSLELAGGIFSGANVLTF.

The chain joins TRBV28 to TRBJ2-7; D possibly corresponds to TRBD1 (6 bases). This CDR3 contains 14 residues. V lost 2 bases and J lost 0, with 8 bases in between. CDR1 is MDHEN and CDR2 is SYDVKM in the germline V gene. The CDR3 spells CASSLVDSSYEQYF. The CDR3 coding sequence is TGTGCCAGCAGTTTAGTGGACAGCTCCTACGAGCAGTACTTC.

The chain carries TRBV3-1 (or the pseudogene TRBV3-2) and TRBJ2-1; the match to TRBD2 covers 10 bases. Germline trimming cut 0 bases from V and 14 bases from J; bases unmatched to any gene: 7. CDR1 is LGHDT, CDR2 YNNKEL, per germline (reference sequence). The CDR3 is 14 residues long. The CDR3 region is CASSQEQVAGGEFF. DNA for the CDR3: TGTGCCAGCAGCCAAGAGCAGGTAGCGGGGGGTGAGTTCTTC.

The chain is built from TRBV10-1 and TRBJ1-1, with D possibly being TRBD1 (5 bases). The CDR3 is 14 residues long. V lost 0 bases and J 7 bases, leaving 12 bases between the germline ends. Germline CDR1 is WNHNN and CDR2 is SYGVQD (reference sequence). The CDR3, as DNA: TGCGCCAGCAGTGAGTCGGGGCCAGGGCTTGAAGCTTTCTTT. It specifies CASSESGPGLEAFF.

The V and J genes are TRBV7-9 and TRBJ2-1; maybe TRBD2 (6 bases). Germline assignment: CDR1 SEHNR and CDR2 FQNEAQ (reference sequence). Deletions cut 2 bases from V and 9 bases from J, with 14 bases between. CDR3 length: 14 residues. In DNA, the CDR3 is TGTGCCAGCAGCTTACCGGGAGCGCGAGCTGAGCAGTTCTTC. Translation: CASSLPGARAEQFF.

This chain links TRBV11-3 with TRBJ2-7, with D perhaps matching TRBD1 (5 bases). The germline V gene has CDR1 SGHNT and CDR2 YENEEA. V shed 1 base and J shed 3 bases, with 10 bases lying between them. The CDR3 loop spans 14 amino acids. The DNA for the CDR3 is TGTGCCAGCAGCTTAGCGTCCCAGGGCTACGAGCAGTACTTC. It encodes CASSLASQGYEQYF.

This clone appeared a few times. The chain joins TRBV18 to TRBJ1-4; tentative D call: TRBD1 (5 bases). Looked up from germline, CDR1 is KGHSH and CDR2 is LQKENI. The germline V and J ends were trimmed by 8 bases and 6 bases, with 25 bases remaining between them. The CDR3 has 17 amino acids. This CDR3 is CASRRQPLTNLDEKLFF. DNA of the CDR3: TGTGCCAGCCGCAGACAGCCCCTAACCAACTTAGATGAAAAACTGTTTTTT.

The rearrangement joins TRBV6-5 to TRBJ2-1, with 9 bases fitting TRBD1. J lost 7 bases, V lost 4 bases, and 5 bases had no gene match. The CDR3 is 14 amino acids. CDR1 is MNHEY and CDR2 is SVGAGI in the germline V gene. The CDR3 region has the DNA TGTGCCAGCAGTTTGGGGACAGGGTTTAATGAGCAGTTCTTC. Translation gives CASSLGTGFNEQFF.

This rearrangement joins TRBV18 to TRBJ2-2, with D tentatively TRBD1 (6 bases). With 3 bases removed from V and 1 base from J, the gap between germline ends came to 9 bases. The CDR3 totals 15 residues. Germline CDR1 reads KGHSH; CDR2 reads LQKENI. The CDR3 DNA reads TGTGCCAGCTCACCCGGGACACGGAACACCGGGGAGCTGTTTTTT. Translated: CASSPGTRNTGELFF.

The rearrangement uses TRBV29-1 and TRBJ1-1, with D possibly TRBD1 on 6 matching bases. Deletions cut 7 bases from V and 3 bases from J, with 12 bases between. Germline CDR1 SQVTM, CDR2 ANQGSEA. This CDR3 region has 12 residues. The chain's CDR3 is CSAQGLDTEAFF. The CDR3 DNA reads as TGCAGCGCTCAGGGGTTGGACACTGAAGCTTTCTTT. Variable domain in full (rest from reference TRBV29-1 and TRBJ1-1): SAVISQKPSRDICQRGTSLTIQCQVDSQVTMMFWYRQQPGQSLTLIATANQGSEATYESGFVIDKFPISRPNLTFSTLTVSNMSPEDSSIYLCSAQGLDTEAFFGQGTRLTVV.

The chain couples TRBV19 to TRBJ1-2; TRBD1 is a possible D gene (6 bases). Trimming cost V 1 base and J 5 bases, with 14 bases left between them. Per germline, CDR1 LNHDA and CDR2 SQIVND (reference sequence). The CDR3 consists of 15 residues. The CDR3 region has the DNA TGTGCCAGTAGTATAGCAGCCAGGGGACCTTATGGCTACACCTTC. This gives the protein CASSIAARGPYGYTF.

This clone was detected only once. The rearrangement uses TRBV6-2 or TRBV6-3 and TRBJ1-1, with 9 positions matching TRBD1. V dropped 4 bases and J dropped 1; count of bases not matched to a gene: 1. Germline CDR1 reads MNHEY; CDR2 reads SVGEGT. This CDR3 has 14 amino acids. CDR3 coding DNA: TGTGCCAGCAGTTTGGGACAGGGGAACACTGAAGCTTTCTTT. It specifies CASSLGQGNTEAFF.

The rearrangement uses TRBV6-5 and TRBJ1-1; the D gene is possibly TRBD1 (6 bases). The CDR3 has 14 residues. Germline values: CDR1 MNHEY, CDR2 SVGAGI. The V end was cut by 8 bases, the J end by 5 bases, with 18 bases between. The CDR3 DNA is TGTGCCAGCTTCAAAGGGGGGGCTCGAACTGAAGCTTTCTTT. This gives the protein CASFKGGARTEAFF.

The V call is TRBV19, the J call TRBJ2-3; D may be TRBD2 (5 bases). The CDR3 is 15 residues long. Trimming removed 2 bases at V and 1 base at J, with 10 bases between. Germline-derived CDR1 and CDR2 are LNHDA and SQIVND (reference sequence). The CDR3 bases are TGTGCCAGTAGTATACGGGGAAAGGGCACAGATACGCAGTATTTT. This gives the protein CASSIRGKGTDTQYF. Using reference TRBV19 and TRBJ2-3 for the parts outside the CDR3, the full variable domain is DGGITQSPKYLFRKEGQNVTLSCEQNLNHDAMYWYRQDPGQGLRLIYYSQIVNDFQKGDIAEGYSVSREKKESFPLTVTSAQKNPTAFYLCASSIRGKGTDTQYFGPGTRLTVL.

In this sample, this clone turned up a few times. V gene TRBV9 combines with J gene TRBJ1-3, with 11 bases fitting TRBD1. Germline values: CDR1 SGDLS, CDR2 YYNGEE. V gave up 4 bases and J gave up 4 bases; unmatched junction bases: 7. The CDR3 is 16 amino acids. The DNA of the CDR3 is TGTGCCAGCAGCCCCGGACAGGGGGCGCGCGGAAACACCATATATTTT. It codes for CASSPGQGARGNTIYF.

The chain uses TRBV28 and TRBJ2-5; tentative D call: TRBD1 (5 bases). Germline V gene data show CDR1 as MDHEN and CDR2 as SYDVKM. V lost 6 bases, J lost 1 base, and 18 bases lay in between. The CDR3 totals 16 residues. The DNA for the CDR3 is TGTGCCAGCAGCCCTACGTCTAGGGGCTTCCAAGAGACCCAGTACTTC. Translated: CASSPTSRGFQETQYF.

This chain connects TRBV3-1 (or the pseudogene TRBV3-2) to TRBJ2-5, with TRBD1 matching over 8 bases. The CDR3 loop spans 17 amino acids. Germline assignment: CDR1 LGHDT and CDR2 YNNKEL (reference sequence). With 0 bases clipped from V and 0 bases from J, the junction kept 6 bases outside the gene matches. CDR3 DNA: TGTGCCAGCAGCCAAGAGGAGACAGGGGCCAACCAAGAGACCCAGTACTTC. This translates into CASSQEETGANQETQYF.

The CDR3 DNA sequence: TGCGCCAGCAGCCGAGGACAGGGGGAAGAGACCCAGTACTTC. Translation: CASSRGQGEETQYF. The chain is built from TRBV5-1 and TRBJ2-5; 10 bases line up with TRBD1. V gave up 4 bases and J gave up 3 bases; unmatched junction bases: 3. The germline CDR1 and CDR2 sequences are SGHRS and YFSETQ. The CDR3 is 14 amino acids.

This clone was seen only a few times. The V gene is TRBV6-2 or TRBV6-3, the J gene TRBJ2-1; TRBD2 matches at 7 bases. V dropped 4 bases and J dropped 4; count of bases not matched to a gene: 10. The germline V gene encodes CDR1 MNHEY and CDR2 SVGEGT. The CDR3 contains 16 residues. The CDR3 DNA reads TGTGCCAGCAGTTCTCCAAAAGCGGGAAAGTACAATGAGCAGTTCTTC. Translated: CASSSPKAGKYNEQFF.

The chain joins TRBV9 to TRBJ2-2, with 7 bases lining up with TRBD2. From germline, CDR1 is SGDLS and CDR2 YYNGEE. The length of the CDR3 is 15 residues. The trim removed 2 bases at V and 5 bases at J, leaving 6 bases unmatched. CDR3 sequence reads: CASSVRTSGTGELFF. The CDR3 DNA sequence: TGTGCCAGCAGCGTTAGGACTAGTGGTACCGGGGAGCTGTTTTTT.

This chain uses TRBV24-1 with TRBJ2-5, with 11 positions matching TRBD2. The CDR3 contains 16 residues. V lost 5 bases and J lost 5; bases outside the gene matches: 9. CDR1 and CDR2 (germline): KGHDR, SFDVKD. CDR3 protein: CATSAGSGGAGETQYF. The CDR3 DNA is TGTGCCACCAGTGCTGGTAGCGGGGGGGCCGGTGAGACCCAGTACTTC.

The V and J genes are TRBV29-1 and TRBJ1-1, with a weak D call TRBD1 (5 bases). Germline V lookup: CDR1 SQVTM, CDR2 ANQGSEA. With 4 bases removed from V and 0 bases from J, the gap between germline ends came to 9 bases. This CDR3 is 13 amino acids long. The CDR3 sequence: CSVGRGMNTEAFF. The CDR3 nucleotides are TGCAGCGTTGGTAGGGGCATGAACACTGAAGCTTTCTTT.

The CDR3 DNA reads as TGTGCCAGCAGCAAAGAGGGAGGGCTTCTAAATTCCTACGAGCAGTACTTC. Translation: CASSKEGGLLNSYEQYF. This chain joins TRBV21-1 and TRBJ2-7; TRBD2 is the table's D call and was not checked against the DNA. TRBV21-1 is tagged as a pseudogene. The CDR3 has 17 residues.